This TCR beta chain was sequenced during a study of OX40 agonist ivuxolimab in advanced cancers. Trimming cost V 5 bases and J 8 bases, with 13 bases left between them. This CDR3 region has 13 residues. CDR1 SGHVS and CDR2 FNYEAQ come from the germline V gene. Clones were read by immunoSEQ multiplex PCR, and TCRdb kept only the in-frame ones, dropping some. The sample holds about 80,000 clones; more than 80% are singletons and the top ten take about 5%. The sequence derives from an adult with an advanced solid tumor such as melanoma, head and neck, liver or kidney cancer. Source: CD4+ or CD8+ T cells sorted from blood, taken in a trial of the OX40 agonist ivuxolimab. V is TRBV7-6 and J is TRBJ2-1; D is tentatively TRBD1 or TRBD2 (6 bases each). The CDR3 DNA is TGTGCCAGCAGCCAGGGGCGGGACGATGAGCAGTTCTTC. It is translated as CASSQGRDDEQFF.